This T cell receptor beta chain was captured in a study of OX40 agonist ivuxolimab in advanced cancers. Study at large: Partial responses were achieved by three patients, one with hepatocellular carcinoma and two with cutaneous melanoma. The study's findings and limits: Dosing at 0.1 to 3.0 mg/kg was accompanied by clonal expansion of CD4+ and CD8+ blood T cells by week 6.

The V gene end was trimmed by 2 bases and the J gene end by 2 bases; junction bases not matched to a gene: 15. The germline CDR1 and CDR2 sequences are GTSNPN and SVGIG (reference sequence). The CDR3 spans 18 residues. In this sample, this clone turned up once. What it binds is unknown. Method: immunoSEQ multiplex PCR; TCRdb's copy keeps in-frame clones and lacks some. The table has 58,000 or so clones, more than 80% seen once; the top ten hold approximately 10%. The starting material was CD4+ or CD8+ T cells sorted from blood, obtained in a trial of the OX40 agonist ivuxolimab. The clonotype was recovered from an adult with an advanced solid tumor such as melanoma, head and neck, liver or kidney cancer. The rearrangement joins TRBV30 to TRBJ2-3; 8 bases map to TRBD2. The CDR3 DNA is TGTGCCTGGAGTTATTTGAGCGGGGGTACTTCCTCCACAGATACGCAGTATTTT. Encoded protein: CAWSYLSGGTSSTDTQYF. Full variable domain (remainder filled in from reference TRBV30 and TRBJ2-3): SQTIHQWPATLVQPVGSPLSLECTVEGTSNPNLYWYRQAAGRGLQLLFYSVGIGQISSEVPQNLSASRPQDRQFILSSKKLLLSDSGFYLCAWSYLSGGTSSTDTQYFGPGTRLTVL.